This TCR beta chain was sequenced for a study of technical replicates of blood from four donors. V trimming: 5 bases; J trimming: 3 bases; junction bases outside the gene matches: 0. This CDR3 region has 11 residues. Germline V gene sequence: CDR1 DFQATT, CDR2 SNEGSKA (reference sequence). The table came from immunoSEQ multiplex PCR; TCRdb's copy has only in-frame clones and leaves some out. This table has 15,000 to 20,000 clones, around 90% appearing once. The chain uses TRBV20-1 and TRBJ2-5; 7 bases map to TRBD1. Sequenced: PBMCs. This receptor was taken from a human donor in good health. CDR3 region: CSADREETQYF. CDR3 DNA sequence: TGCAGTGCTGACAGGGAAGAGACCCAGTACTTC.